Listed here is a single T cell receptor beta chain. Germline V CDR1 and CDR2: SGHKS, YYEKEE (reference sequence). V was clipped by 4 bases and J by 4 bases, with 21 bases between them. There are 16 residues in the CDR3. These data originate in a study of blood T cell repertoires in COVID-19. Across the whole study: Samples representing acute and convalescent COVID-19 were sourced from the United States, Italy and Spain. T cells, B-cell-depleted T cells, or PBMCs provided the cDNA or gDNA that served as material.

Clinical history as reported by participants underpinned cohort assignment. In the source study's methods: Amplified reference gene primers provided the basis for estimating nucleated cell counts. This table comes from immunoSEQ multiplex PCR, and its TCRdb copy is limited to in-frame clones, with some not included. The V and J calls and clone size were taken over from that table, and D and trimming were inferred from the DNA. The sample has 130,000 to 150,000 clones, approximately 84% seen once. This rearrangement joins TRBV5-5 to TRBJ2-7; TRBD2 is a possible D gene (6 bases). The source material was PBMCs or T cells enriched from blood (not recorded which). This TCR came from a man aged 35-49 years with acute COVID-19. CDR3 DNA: TGTGCCAGCAGCCTCCAGCAGGCGGGACTGGGATACGAGCAGTACTTC. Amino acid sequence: CASSLQQAGLGYEQYF.